A selection of T cell receptor beta chains follows, all from one sample in a study of identical twins. TCRdb analysed the 5' RACE reads with MiXCR anew, one entry per CDR3 protein. The data contain 450,000 or so distinct CDR3 sequences, 13% to 15% of them seen just once; the ten biggest clones take up about 0.53%. The sample also formed part of further work on yellow fever vaccine responses in identical twins.

Specimen: CD4+ T cells sorted from blood. These TCRs come from a woman between 18 and 29 years old in good health. The CDR3 runs from the conserved cysteine through the conserved F or W. The D gene is left open where the match is weak. Clone size is stated in some rows and not others, as once, few, many or a class when expanded.

>TRBD2|TRBV12-3/TRBV12-4|TRBJ2-7|many
CASRLAGGDSYEQYF
TGTGCCAGCAGGTTAGCGGGGGGTGACTCCTACGAGCAGTACTTC
>NA|TRBV6-1|TRBJ2-7|few
CASSLGLLGEQYF
TGTGCCAGCAGTCTGGGTCTATTGGGCGAGCAGTACTTC
>TRBD2|TRBV2|TRBJ2-7|few
CASRKGTSGSISYEQYF
TGTGCCAGCAGGAAAGGGACTAGCGGGAGTATTTCCTACGAGCAGTACTTC
>TRBD1|TRBV29-1|TRBJ2-5|NA
CSAGQELETQYF
TGCAGCGCCGGACAGGAACTCGAGACCCAGTACTTC
>NA|TRBV20-1|TRBJ1-1|NA
CSARVRGLSTEAFF
TGCAGTGCTAGGGTCCGGGGGCTTAGCACTGAAGCTTTCTTT
>NA|TRBV5-8|TRBJ2-2|NA
CASSLTLLITNTGELFF
TGTGCCAGCAGCTTGACCCTCTTAATAACGAACACCGGGGAGCTGTTTTTT
>TRBD1|TRBV10-1|TRBJ1-2|NA
CASSESRTGGNYGYTF
TGCGCCAGCAGTGAGTCTCGGACAGGGGGGAACTATGGCTACACCTTC
>NA|TRBV14|TRBJ2-7|few
CASSQDLLGPQYF
TGTGCCAGCAGCCAAGATCTCTTGGGACCACAGTACTTC
>TRBD2|TRBV7-2|TRBJ2-1|few
CASTYSGGASYNEQFF
TGTGCCAGCACCTATAGCGGGGGGGCCTCCTACAATGAGCAGTTCTTC
>NA|TRBV28|TRBJ1-5|NA
CASSRLGIIPERDQPQHF
TGTGCCAGCAGTCGCCTTGGGATCATCCCAGAACGAGATCAGCCCCAGCATTTT
>TRBD1|TRBV4-1|TRBJ2-5|few
CASSQDFRGHQETQYF
TGCGCCAGCAGCCAAGATTTCAGGGGGCACCAAGAGACCCAGTACTTC
>NA|TRBV6-5|TRBJ2-5|few
CASSYAGFVKETQYF
TGTGCCAGCAGTTACGCAGGGTTCGTCAAAGAGACCCAGTACTTC
>TRBD2|TRBV7-8|TRBJ2-1|NA
CASSLGRGGGAIYNEQFF
TGTGCCAGCAGCTTAGGTCGGGGCGGGGGGGCCATCTACAATGAGCAGTTCTTC
>NA|TRBV20-1|TRBJ2-4|many
CSARSRELAKNIQYF
TGCAGTGCTAGAAGTAGAGAGCTAGCCAAAAACATTCAGTACTTC
>TRBD1|TRBV10-3|TRBJ2-2|NA
CATGQGEAGELFF
TGTGCCACGGGACAGGGGGAAGCCGGGGAGCTGTTTTTT
>NA|TRBV6-2/TRBV6-3|TRBJ2-3|few
CASSSPPDTQYF
TGTGCCAGCAGTTCTCCCCCGGATACGCAGTATTTT
>NA|TRBV20-1|TRBJ2-1|NA
CSAPASVSSYNEQFF
TGCAGTGCCCCGGCTAGCGTTAGTTCCTACAATGAGCAGTTCTTC
>TRBD2|TRBV7-2|TRBJ2-3|few
CASSLVSGASTDTQYF
TGTGCCAGCAGCTTAGTTAGCGGGGCTAGCACAGATACGCAGTATTTT
>TRBD2|TRBV7-2|TRBJ2-5|few
CASRNRGLAAEYF
TGTGCCAGCAGGAACAGGGGACTAGCGGCTGAGTACTTC
>NA|TRBV9|TRBJ1-3|once
CASSVGPGGTIYF
TGTGCCAGCAGCGTAGGGCCTGGGGGGACCATATATTTT
>NA|TRBV9|TRBJ2-3|NA
CASSAETGLPTDTQYF
TGTGCCAGCAGCGCCGAGACTGGTCTCCCCACAGATACGCAGTATTTT
>NA|TRBV12-3/TRBV12-4|TRBJ1-3|NA
CASSTSRSEGNTIYF
TGTGCCAGCAGTACTTCACGGTCCGAAGGAAACACCATATATTTT
>NA|TRBV21-1|TRBJ2-2|NA
CASSKAPGVTGELFF
TGTGCCAGCAGCAAAGCGCCTGGGGTAACCGGGGAGCTGTTTTTT
>NA|TRBV5-1|TRBJ2-7|NA
CASSLGARNSYEQYF
TGCGCCAGCAGCCTAGGGGCACGGAACTCCTACGAGCAGTACTTC
>NA|TRBV10-3|TRBJ2-5|many
CAISGDQETQYF
TGTGCCATCAGTGGGGACCAAGAGACCCAGTACTTC
>NA|TRBV7-9|TRBJ2-7|NA
CASSLVEGSPYEQYF
TGTGCCAGCAGCTTAGTGGAGGGGAGCCCCTACGAGCAGTACTTC
>TRBD1|TRBV7-9|TRBJ2-7|NA
CASSLEAGTGEQYF
TGTGCCAGCAGCTTAGAGGCAGGGACAGGGGAGCAGTACTTC
>TRBD2|TRBV25-1|TRBJ2-5|NA
CASSVLSYGGGAPETQYF
TGTGCCAGCAGTGTCCTCTCTTACGGCGGGGGGGCCCCAGAGACCCAGTACTTC
>TRBD2|TRBV4-2|TRBJ2-2|few
CASSQDWEGSVSNTGELFF
TGTGCCAGCAGCCAAGATTGGGAGGGATCGGTGTCGAACACCGGGGAGCTGTTTTTT
>NA|TRBV5-1|TRBJ2-7|few
CASSGAGTYEQYF
TGCGCCAGCAGCGGGGCAGGGACATACGAGCAGTACTTC
>NA|TRBV7-8|TRBJ2-2|NA
CASSLGSWGFNTGELFF
TGTGCCAGCAGCCTAGGGAGTTGGGGATTTAACACCGGGGAGCTGTTTTTT
>TRBD1|TRBV6-1|TRBJ2-2|NA
CASRVDPGQGVLNTGELFF
TGTGCCAGCAGGGTCGACCCGGGACAGGGGGTACTGAACACCGGGGAGCTGTTTTTT
>TRBD2|TRBV12-3/TRBV12-4|TRBJ2-3|many
CASSLVSGSSTDTQYF
TGTGCCAGCAGTTTGGTTAGCGGGAGTAGCACAGATACGCAGTATTTT
>TRBD1|TRBV7-2|TRBJ2-7|NA
CASSYDRASSYEQYF
TGTGCCAGCAGCTACGACAGGGCGTCTTCCTACGAGCAGTACTTC
>TRBD2|TRBV24-1|TRBJ2-1|NA
CATSDSGTRNNNEQFF
TGTGCCACCAGTGACTCCGGGACTAGGAACAACAATGAGCAGTTCTTC
>TRBD1|TRBV7-9|TRBJ1-5|NA
CASSRTGVDQPQHF
TGTGCCAGCAGCCGGACAGGGGTGGATCAGCCCCAGCATTTT
>TRBD1|TRBV5-1|TRBJ2-7|few
CASSLGDRGHEQYF
TGCGCCAGCAGCTTGGGGGACAGGGGCCACGAGCAGTACTTC
>NA|TRBV14|TRBJ1-6|NA
CASSQEVNNSPLHF
TGTGCCAGCAGCCAAGAGGTTAATAATTCACCCCTCCACTTT
>TRBD1|TRBV10-3|TRBJ2-3|few
CAIKRDRSTDTQYF
TGTGCCATCAAACGGGACAGGAGCACAGATACGCAGTATTTT
>NA|TRBV11-3|TRBJ2-5|NA
CASSFKNTRSGAETQYF
TGTGCCAGCAGCTTTAAGAACACCAGATCAGGGGCTGAGACCCAGTACTTC
>TRBD2|TRBV7-2|TRBJ2-3|NA
CASSSLLAATDTQYF
TGTGCCAGCAGCTCCCTCCTAGCGGCCACAGATACGCAGTATTTT
>NA|TRBV5-1|TRBJ2-2|many
CASSLRTANTGELFF
TGCGCCAGCAGCTTGAGGACAGCGAACACCGGGGAGCTGTTTTTT
>TRBD1|TRBV6-1|TRBJ2-1|NA
CASSERGQGGEQFF
TGTGCCAGCAGTGAAAGGGGACAGGGCGGTGAGCAGTTCTTC
>NA|TRBV4-2|TRBJ2-7|NA
CASSQRTTGTHSYEQYF
TGTGCCAGCAGCCAAAGGACAACGGGGACCCACTCCTACGAGCAGTACTTC
>TRBD2|TRBV6-1|TRBJ2-5|NA
CASRIAGGPGETQYF
TGTGCCAGCAGAATAGCGGGGGGGCCAGGGGAGACCCAGTACTTC
>NA|TRBV7-2|TRBJ2-6|few
CASSLISGTSGANVLTF
TGTGCCAGCAGCTTAATTTCTGGCACTTCTGGGGCCAACGTCCTGACTTTC
>TRBD2|TRBV6-1|TRBJ2-1|many
CASSKVSGGNHNEQFF
TGTGCCAGCAGTAAGGTTAGCGGGGGGAACCACAATGAGCAGTTCTTC
>NA|TRBV19|TRBJ2-6|NA
CASWPSQDRMGANVLTF
TGTGCCTCTTGGCCTTCGCAAGACCGGATGGGAGCCAACGTCCTGACTTTC
>NA|TRBV14|TRBJ2-1|NA
CASSQDPTGRGHNEQFF
TGTGCCAGCAGCCAGGACCCAACTGGACGAGGCCACAATGAGCAGTTCTTC
>NA|TRBV2|TRBJ2-2|NA
CASSEGRAGGTGELFF
TGTGCCAGCAGTGAAGGTCGGGCCGGAGGGACCGGGGAGCTGTTTTTT
>TRBD2|TRBV3-1|TRBJ2-5|NA
CASSPQSGGARETQYF
TGTGCCAGCAGCCCCCAGAGCGGGGGGGCCCGGGAGACCCAGTACTTC
>NA|TRBV20-1|TRBJ2-1|few
CSASIGGTPYNEQFF
TGCAGTGCTAGTATCGGGGGTACACCCTACAATGAGCAGTTCTTC
>NA|TRBV15|TRBJ1-1|NA
CATSAPHSSMNTEAFF
TGTGCCACCAGCGCCCCTCACAGCTCCATGAACACTGAAGCTTTCTTT
>NA|TRBV5-1|TRBJ2-2|NA
CASSYGHNTGELFF
TGCGCCAGCAGCTATGGACACAACACCGGGGAGCTGTTTTTT
>NA|TRBV20-1|TRBJ2-6|NA
CSARDFPGANVLTF
TGCAGTGCTAGAGATTTTCCCGGGGCCAACGTCCTGACTTTC
>NA|TRBV29-1|TRBJ1-2|few
CSVGGSGYTF
TGCAGCGTTGGGGGGTCCGGCTACACCTTC
>NA|TRBV20-1|TRBJ2-1|NA
CSGPGPSSYNEQFF
TGCAGTGGCCCGGGCCCGAGCTCCTACAATGAGCAGTTCTTC
>NA|TRBV5-6|TRBJ1-1|many
CASSLPGAMNTEAFF
TGTGCCAGCAGCTTGCCAGGGGCGATGAACACTGAAGCTTTCTTT
>TRBD2|TRBV20-1|TRBJ2-1|NA
CSASVLAGSNEQFF
TGCAGTGCTAGCGTACTAGCGGGGAGTAATGAGCAGTTCTTC
>NA|TRBV9|TRBJ2-2|few
CASSVVGASINANTGELFF
TGTGCCAGCAGCGTAGTGGGGGCTAGCATAAACGCGAACACCGGGGAGCTGTTTTTT